This TCR beta chain emerged from a study of beta chain features in type 1 diabetes. The V gene end was trimmed by 7 bases and the J gene end by 4 bases; junction bases not matched to a gene: 12. Germline lookup yields CDR1 LNHDA and CDR2 SQIVND (reference sequence). This CDR3 is built from 15 residues. The entirety of the isolated RNA underwent reverse transcription, so expressed TCRB transcripts were sequenced. Assay: immunoSEQ multiplex PCR; the TCRdb copy retains only in-frame clones and omits some. This table holds hundreds of thousands of clones, roughly a sixth found once. This clonotype was obtained from a man aged 18 to 35 in good health. The gene calls are TRBV19 and TRBJ1-2; TRBD1 agrees at 7 bases. The sequenced material came from naive CD4+ T cells from blood. The chain's CDR3 is CASTSPGTARYGYTF. The CDR3 coding sequence is TGTGCCAGTACTTCCCCCGGGACAGCTCGCTATGGCTACACCTTC.